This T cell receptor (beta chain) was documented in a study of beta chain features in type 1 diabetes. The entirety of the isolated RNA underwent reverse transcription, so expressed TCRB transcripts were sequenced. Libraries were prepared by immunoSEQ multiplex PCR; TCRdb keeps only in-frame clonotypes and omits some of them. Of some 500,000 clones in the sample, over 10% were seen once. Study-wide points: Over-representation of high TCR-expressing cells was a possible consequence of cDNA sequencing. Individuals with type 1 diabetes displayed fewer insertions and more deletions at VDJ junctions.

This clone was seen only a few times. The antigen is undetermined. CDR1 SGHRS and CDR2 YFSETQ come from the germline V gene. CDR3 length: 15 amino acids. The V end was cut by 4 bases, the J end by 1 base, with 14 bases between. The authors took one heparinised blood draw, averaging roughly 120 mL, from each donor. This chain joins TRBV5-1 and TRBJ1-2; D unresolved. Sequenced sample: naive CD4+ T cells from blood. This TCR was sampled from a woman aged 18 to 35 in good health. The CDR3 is CASSTGQTLNYGYTF. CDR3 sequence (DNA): TGCGCCAGCAGCACTGGCCAAACCCTTAACTATGGCTACACCTTC.